Listed below are T cell receptor beta chains from one sample, sequenced in a study of blood T cell repertoires in COVID-19. Sequencing was performed with immunoSEQ multiplex PCR; in TCRdb, only in-frame clones are kept and a portion is missing. The sample lists just under 50,000 clones, 79% occurring once. The specimen was peripheral blood. All receptors come from a man between 65 and 85 years old with acute or convalescent COVID-19. CDR3s include the opening cysteine and the closing phenylalanine or tryptophan.

TRBJ2-5,TRBV7-9,CASSLGGLRETQYF
TRBJ2-7,TRBV30,CAWSLKSGQGTYEQYF
TRBJ2-5,TRBV9,CASSHDTGAQYF
TRBJ2-3,TRBV6-5,CASSPWPGITDTQYF
TRBJ2-2,TRBV7-2,CASSYAPGVGTGELFF
TRBJ2-3,TRBV14,CASSQGLAGYGTDTQYF
TRBJ1-5,TRBV25-1,CASSDEGAWQPQHF
TRBJ1-2,TRBV29-1,CSVGSGADYGYTF
TRBJ2-7,TRBV7-9,CASSFAGTGGEQYF
TRBJ2-1,TRBV30,CAWSPLRQANEQFF
TRBJ2-7,TRBV2,CASRARDSTSREQYF
TRBJ1-5,TRBV7-9,CASSRDISNQPQHF
TRBJ2-7,TRBV29-1,CSVELGQGVSYEQYF
TRBJ1-2,TRBV7-9,CASSSSTGGLNYGYTF
TRBJ1-3,TRBV28,CASSFNQLSGSGNTIYF
TRBJ1-5,TRBV6-5,CASSPRAGQPQHF
TRBJ1-1,TRBV27,CASRRAGQGDTEAFF
TRBJ1-1,TRBV12-3/TRBV12-4,CASSLRGGEAFF
TRBJ2-6,TRBV3-1/TRBV3-2,CASSPQHSGANVLTF
TRBJ2-1,TRBV5-1,CASSPREVYNEQFF
TRBJ2-3,TRBV28,CASSLGSGGLGTDTQYF
TRBJ1-6,TRBV6-5,CASSYRTGMNSPLHF
TRBJ1-4,TRBV20-1,CSASSSGEKLFF
TRBJ2-7,TRBV7-6,CASSSTSAVPSEQYF
TRBJ1-2,TRBV19,CASSPSGHGLGYTF
TRBJ2-1,TRBV2,CASSEAGRESGEQFF
TRBJ1-1,TRBV7-9,CASSLVQGGSTEAFF
TRBJ2-7,TRBV4-1,CASSQELGVYEQYF
TRBJ1-2,TRBV29-1,CSVVEQVDFGYTF
TRBJ2-1,TRBV6-5,CASSYSIAGGHDEQFF
TRBJ2-1,TRBV5-1,CASSGTSWFGNEQFF
TRBJ2-2,TRBV7-8,CASSRDFRGPITGELFF
TRBJ2-7,TRBV30,CAWSVGATYEQYF
TRBJ2-5,TRBV9,CASSDRVAETQYF
TRBJ2-7,TRBV10-3,CAARGTGDEQYF
TRBJ1-4,TRBV27,CASRAGQATANEKLFF
TRBJ2-7,TRBV6-2/TRBV6-3,CASSSMGSGEEYF